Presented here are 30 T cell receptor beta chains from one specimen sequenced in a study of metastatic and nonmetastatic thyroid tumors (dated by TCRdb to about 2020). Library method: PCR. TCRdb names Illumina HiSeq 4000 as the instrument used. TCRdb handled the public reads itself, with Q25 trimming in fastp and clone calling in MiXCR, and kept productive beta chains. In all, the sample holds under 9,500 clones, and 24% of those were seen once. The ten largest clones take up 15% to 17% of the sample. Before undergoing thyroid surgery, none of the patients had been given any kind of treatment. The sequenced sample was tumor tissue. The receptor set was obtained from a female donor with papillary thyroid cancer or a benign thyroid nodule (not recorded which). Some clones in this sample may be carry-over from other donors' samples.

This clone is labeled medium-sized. CDR3: CASSLEYLQGAYGYTF. In nucleotides, the CDR3 is TGTGCCAGCAGTTTAGAATATTTACAGGGGGCCTATGGCTACACCTTC. V is TRBV12-3 or TRBV12-4 and J is TRBJ1-2; 9 bases match TRBD1. V lost 1 base and J lost 4; bases outside the gene matches: 7. The CDR3 extends over 16 amino acids.

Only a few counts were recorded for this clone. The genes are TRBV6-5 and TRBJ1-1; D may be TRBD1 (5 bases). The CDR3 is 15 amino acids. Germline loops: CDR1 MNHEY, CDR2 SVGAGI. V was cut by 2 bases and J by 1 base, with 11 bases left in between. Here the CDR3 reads CASSYEGRRNTEAFF. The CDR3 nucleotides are TGTGCCAGCAGTTACGAGGGACGGAGGAACACTGAAGCTTTCTTT.

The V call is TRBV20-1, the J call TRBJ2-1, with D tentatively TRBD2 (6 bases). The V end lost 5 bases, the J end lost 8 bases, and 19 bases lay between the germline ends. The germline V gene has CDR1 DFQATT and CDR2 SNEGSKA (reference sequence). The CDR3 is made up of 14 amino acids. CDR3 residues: CSAPQWDSGDEQFF. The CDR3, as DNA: TGCAGTGCTCCTCAATGGGACTCGGGGGATGAGCAGTTCTTC.

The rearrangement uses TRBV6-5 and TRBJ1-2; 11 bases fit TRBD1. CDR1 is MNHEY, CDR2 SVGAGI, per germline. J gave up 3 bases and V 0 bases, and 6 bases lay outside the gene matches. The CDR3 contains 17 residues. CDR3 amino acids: CASSYSGTGGVYYGYTF. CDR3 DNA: TGTGCCAGCAGTTACTCCGGGACAGGGGGAGTATACTATGGCTACACCTTC.

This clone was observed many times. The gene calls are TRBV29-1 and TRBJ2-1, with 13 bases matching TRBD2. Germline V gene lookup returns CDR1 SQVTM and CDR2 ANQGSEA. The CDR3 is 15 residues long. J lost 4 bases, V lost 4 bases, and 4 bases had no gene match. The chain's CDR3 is CSVGGTSGTYNEQFF. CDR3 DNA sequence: TGCAGCGTTGGAGGGACTAGCGGGACTTACAATGAGCAGTTCTTC.

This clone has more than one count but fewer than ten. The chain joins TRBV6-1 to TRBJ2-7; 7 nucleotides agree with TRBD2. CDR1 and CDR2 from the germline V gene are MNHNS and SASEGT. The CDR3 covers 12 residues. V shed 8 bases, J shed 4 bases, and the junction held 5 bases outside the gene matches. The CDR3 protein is CASGEGRYEQYF. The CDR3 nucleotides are TGTGCCAGCGGGGAGGGGAGGTACGAGCAGTACTTC.

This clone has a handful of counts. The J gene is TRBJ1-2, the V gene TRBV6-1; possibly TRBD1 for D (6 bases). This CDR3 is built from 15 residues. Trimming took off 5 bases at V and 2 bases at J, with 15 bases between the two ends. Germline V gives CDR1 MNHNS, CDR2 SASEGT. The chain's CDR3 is CASSPQQGRNYGYTF. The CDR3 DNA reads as TGTGCCAGCAGTCCCCAACAGGGAAGGAACTATGGCTACACCTTC.

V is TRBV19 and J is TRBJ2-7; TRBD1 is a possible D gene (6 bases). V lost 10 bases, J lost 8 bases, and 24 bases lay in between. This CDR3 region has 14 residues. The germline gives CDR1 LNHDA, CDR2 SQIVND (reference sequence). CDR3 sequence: CATTEPLGGYQQYF. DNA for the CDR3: TGTGCCACCACCGAGCCGTTAGGGGGATACCAGCAGTACTTC.

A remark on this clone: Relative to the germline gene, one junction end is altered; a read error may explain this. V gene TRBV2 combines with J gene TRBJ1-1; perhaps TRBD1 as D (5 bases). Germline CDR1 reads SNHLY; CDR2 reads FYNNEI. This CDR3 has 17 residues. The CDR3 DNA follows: TGTGCCAGCAGTTTAACTCGGGAAATTGGGGCTTACACTGAATCTTTCTTT. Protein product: CASSLTREIGAYTESFF.

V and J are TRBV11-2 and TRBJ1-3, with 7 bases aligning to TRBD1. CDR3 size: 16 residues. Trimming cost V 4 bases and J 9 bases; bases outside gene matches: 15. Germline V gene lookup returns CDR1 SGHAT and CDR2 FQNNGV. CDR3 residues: CASSSGRDSERITIYF. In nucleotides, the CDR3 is TGTGCCAGCAGCTCGGGCAGGGACAGCGAGAGGATCACCATATATTTT.

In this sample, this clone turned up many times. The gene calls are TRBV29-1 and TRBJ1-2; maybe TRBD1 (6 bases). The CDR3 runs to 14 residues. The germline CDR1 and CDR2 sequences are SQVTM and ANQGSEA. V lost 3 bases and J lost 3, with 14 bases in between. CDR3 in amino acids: CSVEARGEDYGYTF. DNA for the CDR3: TGCAGCGTTGAGGCGAGGGGGGAAGACTATGGCTACACCTTC.

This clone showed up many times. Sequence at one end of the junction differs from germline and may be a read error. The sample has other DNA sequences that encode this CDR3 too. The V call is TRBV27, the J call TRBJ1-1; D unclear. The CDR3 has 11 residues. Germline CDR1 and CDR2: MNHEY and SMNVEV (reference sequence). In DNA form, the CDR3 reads TGTGCCAGTAGTTTGGGGACTGAAGCTTTCTTT. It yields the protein CASSLGTEAFF.

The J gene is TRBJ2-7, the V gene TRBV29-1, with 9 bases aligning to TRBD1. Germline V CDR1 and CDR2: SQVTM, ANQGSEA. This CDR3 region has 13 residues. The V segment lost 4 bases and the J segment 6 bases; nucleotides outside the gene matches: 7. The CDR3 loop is CSVVRTGASEQYF. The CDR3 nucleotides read TGCAGCGTTGTTCGGACAGGGGCCTCCGAGCAGTACTTC.

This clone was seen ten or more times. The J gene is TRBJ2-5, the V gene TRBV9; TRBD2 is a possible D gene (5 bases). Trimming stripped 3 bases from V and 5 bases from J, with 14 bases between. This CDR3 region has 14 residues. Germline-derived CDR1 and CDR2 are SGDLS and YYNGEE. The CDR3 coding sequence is TGTGCCAGCAGCGCCGGGTCTTCGGGGGAGACCCAGTACTTC. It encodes CASSAGSSGETQYF.

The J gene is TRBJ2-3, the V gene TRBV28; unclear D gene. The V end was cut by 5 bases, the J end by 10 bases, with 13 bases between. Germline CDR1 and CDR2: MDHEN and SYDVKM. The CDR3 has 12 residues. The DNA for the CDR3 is TGTGCCAGCAGTGTCACGGACCGGTCGCAGTATTTT. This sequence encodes CASSVTDRSQYF.

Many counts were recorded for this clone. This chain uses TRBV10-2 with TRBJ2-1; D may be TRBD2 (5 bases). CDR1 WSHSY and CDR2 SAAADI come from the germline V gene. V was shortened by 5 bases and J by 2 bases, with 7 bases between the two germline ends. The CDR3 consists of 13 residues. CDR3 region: CASSPGTYNEQFF. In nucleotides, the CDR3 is TGCGCCAGCAGTCCGGGAACCTACAATGAGCAGTTCTTC.

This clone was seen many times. CDR3 nucleotide sequence: TGTGCCAGCAGCTCCGGGACCGACTATAACTATGGCTACACCTTC. Protein product: CASSSGTDYNYGYTF. The chain employs TRBV13 and TRBJ1-2, with D possibly TRBD1 on 5 matching bases. V was shortened by 4 bases and J by 1 base, with 13 bases between the two germline ends. CDR1 and CDR2 from the germline V gene are PRHDT and FYEKMQ (reference sequence). The length of the CDR3 is 15 residues.

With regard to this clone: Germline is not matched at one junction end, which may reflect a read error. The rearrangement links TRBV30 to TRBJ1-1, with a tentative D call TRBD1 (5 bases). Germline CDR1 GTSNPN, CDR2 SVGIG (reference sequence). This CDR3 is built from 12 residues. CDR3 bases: TGTGCCTGGAGTCCCGTCAGGGCAGATGCTTTCTTC. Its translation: CAWSPVRADAFF.

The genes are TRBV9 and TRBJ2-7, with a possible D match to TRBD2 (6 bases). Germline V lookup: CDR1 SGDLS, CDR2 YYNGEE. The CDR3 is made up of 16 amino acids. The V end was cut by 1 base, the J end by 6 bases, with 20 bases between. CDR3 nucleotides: TGTGCCAGCAGCGTAAGGGCAGAGGGAGGTCGTACCGAGCAGTACTTC. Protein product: CASSVRAEGGRTEQYF.

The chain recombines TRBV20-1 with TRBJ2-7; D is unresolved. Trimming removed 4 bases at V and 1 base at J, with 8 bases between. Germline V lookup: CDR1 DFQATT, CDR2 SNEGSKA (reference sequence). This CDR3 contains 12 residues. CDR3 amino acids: CSATGDSYEQYF. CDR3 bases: TGCAGTGCTACAGGAGATTCCTACGAGCAGTACTTC.

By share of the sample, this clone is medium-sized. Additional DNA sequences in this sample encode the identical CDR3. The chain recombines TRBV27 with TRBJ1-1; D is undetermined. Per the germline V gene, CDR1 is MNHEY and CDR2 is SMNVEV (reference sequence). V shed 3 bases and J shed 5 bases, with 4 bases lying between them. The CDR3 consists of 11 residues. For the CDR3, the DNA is TGTGCCAGCAGTTTGGGGACTGAAGCTTTCTTT. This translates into CASSLGTEAFF.

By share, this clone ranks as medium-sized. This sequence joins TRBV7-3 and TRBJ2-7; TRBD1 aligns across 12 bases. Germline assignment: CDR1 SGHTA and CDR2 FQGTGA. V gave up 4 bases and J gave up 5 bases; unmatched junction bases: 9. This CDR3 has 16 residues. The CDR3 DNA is TGTGCCAGCAGCTCGACGACGGGACAGGGGGCGGACGAGCAGTACTTC. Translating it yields CASSSTTGQGADEQYF.

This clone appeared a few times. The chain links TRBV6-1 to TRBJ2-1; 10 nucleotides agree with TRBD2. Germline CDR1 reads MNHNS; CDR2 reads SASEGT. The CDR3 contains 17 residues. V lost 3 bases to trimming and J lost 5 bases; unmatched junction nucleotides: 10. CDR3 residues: CASSDPTTSGTNNEQFF. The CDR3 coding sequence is TGTGCCAGCAGTGACCCCACCACTAGCGGGACAAACAATGAGCAGTTCTTC.

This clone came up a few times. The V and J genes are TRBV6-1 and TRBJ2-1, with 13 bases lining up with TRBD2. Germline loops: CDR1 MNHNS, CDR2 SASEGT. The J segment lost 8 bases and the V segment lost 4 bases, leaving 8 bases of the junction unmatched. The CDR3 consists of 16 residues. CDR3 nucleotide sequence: TGTGCCAGCAGTGTAACAACTAGCGGGAGGGCCTATGAGCAGTTCTTC. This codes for CASSVTTSGRAYEQFF.

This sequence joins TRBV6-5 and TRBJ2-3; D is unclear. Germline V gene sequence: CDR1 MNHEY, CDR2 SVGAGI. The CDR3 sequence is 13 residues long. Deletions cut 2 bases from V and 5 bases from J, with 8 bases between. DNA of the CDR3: TGTGCCAGCAGTTACGGGCGCGAAGATACGCAGTATTTT. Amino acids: CASSYGREDTQYF.

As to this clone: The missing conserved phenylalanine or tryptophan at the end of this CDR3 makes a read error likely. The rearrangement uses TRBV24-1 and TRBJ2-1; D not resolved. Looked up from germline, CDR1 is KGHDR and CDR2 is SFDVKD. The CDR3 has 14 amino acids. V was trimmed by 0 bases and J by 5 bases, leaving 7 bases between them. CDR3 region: CATSDLSCDNEQFS. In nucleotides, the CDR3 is TGTGCCACCAGTGATTTGAGTTGTGACAATGAGCAGTTCTCC.

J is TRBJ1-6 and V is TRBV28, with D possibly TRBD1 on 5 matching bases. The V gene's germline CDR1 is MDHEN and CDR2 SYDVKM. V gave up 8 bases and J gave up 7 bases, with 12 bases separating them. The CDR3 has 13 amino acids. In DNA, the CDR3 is TGTGCCAGCTCCCGGGACTGGAATTCACCCCTCCACTTT. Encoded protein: CASSRDWNSPLHF.

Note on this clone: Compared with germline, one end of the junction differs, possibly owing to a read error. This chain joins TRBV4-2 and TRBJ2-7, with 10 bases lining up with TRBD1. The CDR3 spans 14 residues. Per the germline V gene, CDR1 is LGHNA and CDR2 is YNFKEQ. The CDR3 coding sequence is TGTGCCAGAAGCCCGGGGACAGGGGAAGGAGAGCATTACTTC. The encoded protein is CARSPGTGEGEHYF.

In nucleotides, the CDR3 is TGTGCCAGCAGCATAAACCGGGACAGAACCTATGGCTACACCTTC. Amino acids: CASSINRDRTYGYTF. The genes are TRBV9 and TRBJ1-2, with 7 bases fitting TRBD1. V lost 4 bases and J lost 4; bases outside the gene matches: 10. The CDR3 extends over 15 amino acids. CDR1 is SGDLS and CDR2 is YYNGEE in the germline V gene.

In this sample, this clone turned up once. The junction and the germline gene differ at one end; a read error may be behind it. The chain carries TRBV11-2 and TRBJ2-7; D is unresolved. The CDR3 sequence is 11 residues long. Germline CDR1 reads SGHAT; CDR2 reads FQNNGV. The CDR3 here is CSSSLVYDQYF. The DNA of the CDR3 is TGTTCCAGCAGCTTAGTTTACGATCAGTACTTC.